The subject of this entry is one T cell receptor (beta chain). This specimen comes from a study of blood T cell repertoires in COVID-19. Study-level information: COVID-19 samples from acute and convalescent phases originated in the United States, Italy and Spain.

V lost 7 bases to trimming and J lost 7 bases; unmatched junction nucleotides: 8. The CDR3 is 14 amino acids. The germline gives CDR1 SNHLY, CDR2 FYNNEI. Sequenced by immunoSEQ multiplex PCR; TCRdb stores in-frame clones only, minus some. Among 200,000 to 250,000 clones listed, approximately 80% were seen once. The chain is built from TRBV2 and TRBJ2-1; 9 nucleotides align to TRBD2. Material: peripheral blood. The receptor comes from an elderly woman with acute or convalescent COVID-19. The CDR3 DNA reads as TGTGCCAGCACAGGGAATAGCGGGAGTAATGAGCAGTTCTTC. Its translation is CASTGNSGSNEQFF.